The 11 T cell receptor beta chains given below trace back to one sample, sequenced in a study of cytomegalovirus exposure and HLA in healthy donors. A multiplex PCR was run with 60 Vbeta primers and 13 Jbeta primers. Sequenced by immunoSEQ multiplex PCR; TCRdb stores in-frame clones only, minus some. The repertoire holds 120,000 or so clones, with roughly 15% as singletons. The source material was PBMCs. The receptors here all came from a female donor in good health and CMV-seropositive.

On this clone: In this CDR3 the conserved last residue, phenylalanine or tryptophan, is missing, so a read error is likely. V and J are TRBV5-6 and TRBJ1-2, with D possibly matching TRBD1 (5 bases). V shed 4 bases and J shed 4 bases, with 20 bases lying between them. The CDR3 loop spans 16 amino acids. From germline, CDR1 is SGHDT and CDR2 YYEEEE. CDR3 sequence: CASSRVGTPSPYGYTV. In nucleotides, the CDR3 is TGTGCCAGCAGCCGAGTGGGGACTCCGTCGCCCTATGGCTACACCGTC.

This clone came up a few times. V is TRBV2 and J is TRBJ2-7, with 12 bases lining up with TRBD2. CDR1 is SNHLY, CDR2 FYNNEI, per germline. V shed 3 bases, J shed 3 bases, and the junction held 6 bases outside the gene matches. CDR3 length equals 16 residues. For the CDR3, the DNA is TGTGCCAGCAGTGACTGGGCGACTAGCGGGAGCTACGAGCAGTACTTC. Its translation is CASSDWATSGSYEQYF.

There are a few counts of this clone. This CDR3 is CASSLEGGKEAFF. CDR3 DNA sequence: TGTGCCAGCAGCTTAGAAGGGGGAAAGGAAGCTTTCTTT. The chain employs TRBV7-8 and TRBJ1-1; D is perhaps TRBD1 (6 bases). Looked up from germline, CDR1 is SGHVS and CDR2 is FQNEAQ. Trimming left V 1 base short and J 8 bases short, with 11 bases between. CDR3 length: 13 amino acids.

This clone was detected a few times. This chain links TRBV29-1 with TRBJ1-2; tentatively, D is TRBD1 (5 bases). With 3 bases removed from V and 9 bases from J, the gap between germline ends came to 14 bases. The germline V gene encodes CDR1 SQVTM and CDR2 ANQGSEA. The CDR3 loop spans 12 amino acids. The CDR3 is CSVEPQGTCYTF. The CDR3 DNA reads TGCAGCGTTGAGCCCCAGGGAACCTGCTACACCTTC.

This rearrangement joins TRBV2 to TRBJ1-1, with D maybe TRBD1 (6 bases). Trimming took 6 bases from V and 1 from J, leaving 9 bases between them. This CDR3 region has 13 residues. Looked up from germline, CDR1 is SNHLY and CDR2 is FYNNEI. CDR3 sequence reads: CASRPRGNTEAFF. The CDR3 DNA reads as TGTGCCAGCAGGCCCAGGGGGAACACTGAAGCTTTCTTT.

In DNA form, the CDR3 reads TGTGCCAGCAGCGCTCAGTTGAACACTGAAGCTTTCTTT. This sequence encodes CASSAQLNTEAFF. The chain has TRBV9 and TRBJ1-1; D gene ambiguous. Trimming stripped 3 bases from V and 0 bases from J, with 6 bases between. Germline V gene lookup returns CDR1 SGDLS and CDR2 YYNGEE. CDR3 length: 13 residues.

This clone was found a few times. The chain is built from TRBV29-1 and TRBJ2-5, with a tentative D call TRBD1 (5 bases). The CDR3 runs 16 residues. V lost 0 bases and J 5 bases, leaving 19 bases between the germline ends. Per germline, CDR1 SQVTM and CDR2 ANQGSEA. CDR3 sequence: CSVEDPGWGAGETQYF. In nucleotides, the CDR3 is TGCAGCGTTGAAGATCCCGGCTGGGGCGCCGGGGAGACCCAGTACTTC.

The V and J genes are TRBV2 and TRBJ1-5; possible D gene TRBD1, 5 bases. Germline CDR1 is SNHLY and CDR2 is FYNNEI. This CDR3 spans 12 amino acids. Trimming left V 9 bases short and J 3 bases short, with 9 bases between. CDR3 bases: TGTGCCAGTCAGGGTACCAATCAGCCCCAGCATTTT. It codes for CASQGTNQPQHF.

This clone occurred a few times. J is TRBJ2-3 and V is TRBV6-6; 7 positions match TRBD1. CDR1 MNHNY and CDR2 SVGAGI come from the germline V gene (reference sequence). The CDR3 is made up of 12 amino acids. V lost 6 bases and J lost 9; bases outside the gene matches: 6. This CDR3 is CASSLTGVTQYF. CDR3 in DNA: TGTGCCAGCAGCCTTACAGGGGTCACGCAGTATTTT.

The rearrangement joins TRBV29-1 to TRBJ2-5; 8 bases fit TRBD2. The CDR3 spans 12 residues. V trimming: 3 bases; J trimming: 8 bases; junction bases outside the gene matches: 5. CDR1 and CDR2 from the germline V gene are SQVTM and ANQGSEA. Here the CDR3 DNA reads TGCAGCGTTGATCTCGCGGGAGGAACCCAGTACTTC. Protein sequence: CSVDLAGGTQYF.

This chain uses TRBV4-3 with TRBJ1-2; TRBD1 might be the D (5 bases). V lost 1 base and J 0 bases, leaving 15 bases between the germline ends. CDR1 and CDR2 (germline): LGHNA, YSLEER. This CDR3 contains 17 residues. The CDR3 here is CASSQGYGAYSNYGYTF. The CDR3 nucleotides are TGCGCCAGCAGCCAAGGATATGGGGCCTACTCTAACTATGGCTACACCTTC.